The clone carrying this TCR beta chain occurred many times. Its antigen is not known. TCR beta CDR3 regions were amplified from RNA. Researchers ran a first-round RT-PCR on the TCR CDR3 using the HTBI primer set. One entry per CDR3 protein, called by TCRdb with MiXCR from the multiplex PCR reads. The table records about 610,000 distinct CDR3 sequences, just over 45% of them present only once. Reasons for excluding patients were uncontrolled infection, other autoimmune disease, pregnancy or lactation. The record originates from a study of T cells in Graves' hyperthyroidism and ophthalmopathy. Study-level points and caveats: Ophthalmopathy onset followed model prediction by a median around 6.6 months. Most expanded thyroid clonotypes above 0.001 also appeared in blood. Ophthalmopathy and stable hyperthyroidism were told apart by a 13 V-J model.

This sequence originates from a woman aged 18 to 35 with Graves' hyperthyroidism. Sequencing was performed on peripheral blood or thyroid tissue (not recorded which).

CDR3: CASSPQGQGNYGYTF. In nucleotides, the CDR3 is TGTGCCAGTAGCCCCCAGGGACAGGGAAACTATGGCTACACCTTC. The chain links TRBV19 to TRBJ1-2; 9 positions agree with TRBD1. In germline, CDR1 is LNHDA, CDR2 SQIVND (reference sequence). CDR3 length equals 15 residues. After removal of 6 bases from V and 2 bases from J, the junction contained 7 bases not matched to a gene.